This TCR beta chain was obtained from a study of response to subunit inactivated influenza vaccine. The study's findings and limits: T cells newly recruited by each seasonal influenza vaccination are few, the authors suggested.

Via MiXCR, TCRdb re-called the RT-PCR reads, giving one row per CDR3 protein. Of 600,000 to 850,000 distinct CDR3 sequences in the sample, roughly 15% were seen once. With regard to this clonotype: What it binds is unknown.

Sequences were derived from PBMCs from blood, sampled 14 to 15 days before vaccination. The TCR comes from a man aged 45-60 years who received an inactivated influenza vaccine.

The CDR3 loop is CASSMRGGQGNEQFF. DNA for the CDR3: TGTGCCAGCAGTATGCGGGGGGGCCAAGGCAATGAGCAGTTCTTC. The chain joins TRBV28 to TRBJ2-1; 9 nucleotides match TRBD2. V shed 5 bases and J 6 bases; nucleotides not matched to a gene: 8. Looked up from germline, CDR1 is MDHEN and CDR2 is SYDVKM. There are 15 residues in the CDR3.